This T cell receptor beta chain originates from a study of control samples from healthy donors and cancer patients. This clone was observed a handful of times. V lost 4 bases, J lost 7 bases, and 20 bases lay in between. Per the germline V gene, CDR1 is MNHNS and CDR2 is SASEGT. The CDR3 is 16 residues long. Clones were sequenced by immunoSEQ multiplex PCR, and TCRdb holds only the in-frame ones, with some missing. The repertoire consists of about 180,000 clones, with almost 90% occurring once and the leading ten covering roughly 1.3%. V and J are TRBV6-1 and TRBJ1-5, with unresolved D. The sequence was collected from a woman between 50 and 59 years old in good health. The sample consisted of blood. CDR3 nucleotides: TGTGCCAGCAGTGGCTACCCCGGCGATGCTAGGCAGCCCCAGCATTTT. Protein product: CASSGYPGDARQPQHF.